These 18 T cell receptor beta chains were all obtained from the same sample, sequenced in a study of blood T cell repertoires in COVID-19. Measured with immunoSEQ multiplex PCR; TCRdb has only the in-frame clones, and not every one. The sample includes more than 150,000 clones, about 80% seen only once; the top ten take approximately 11%. The sample was PBMCs or T cells enriched from blood (not recorded which). The receptors shown here come from a man between 50 and 59 years old who had recovered from COVID-19.

The chain links TRBV3-1 (or the pseudogene TRBV3-2) to TRBJ1-1; maybe TRBD1 (5 bases). Germline V CDR1 and CDR2: LGHDT, YNNKEL (reference sequence). V was clipped by 4 bases and J by 6 bases, with 15 bases between them. The CDR3 sequence is 14 residues long. CDR3 nucleotide sequence: TGTGCCAGCAGCCGTGTCGGGGGATGGCCTGAAGCTTTCTTT. Translating it yields CASSRVGGWPEAFF.

The V and J genes are TRBV7-8 and TRBJ2-7; weak D call: TRBD2 (6 bases). Per germline, CDR1 SGHVS and CDR2 FQNEAQ. V lost 1 base and J lost 2, with 18 bases in between. This CDR3 spans 17 amino acids. CDR3 loop: CASSLVAGGGRAYEQYF. DNA for the CDR3: TGTGCCAGCAGCTTAGTGGCCGGGGGAGGACGGGCCTACGAGCAGTACTTC.

This chain uses TRBV7-6 with TRBJ1-2, with a possible D match to TRBD1 (6 bases). Looked up from germline, CDR1 is SGHVS and CDR2 is FNYEAQ. The CDR3 spans 13 residues. Trimming shortened V by 5 bases and J by 4 bases, and 11 bases separated the two germline ends. CDR3 sequence: CASSQRGGYGYTF. CDR3 coding DNA: TGTGCCAGCAGCCAGAGGGGGGGCTATGGCTACACCTTC.

The chain links TRBV6-5 to TRBJ2-3, with 9 positions matching TRBD2. The CDR3 totals 15 residues. The V gene's germline CDR1 is MNHEY and CDR2 SVGAGI. V gave up 2 bases and J gave up 4 bases; unmatched junction bases: 4. The CDR3 loop is CASSYPRTSADTQYF. The CDR3 nucleotides are TGTGCCAGCAGTTACCCTCGGACTAGCGCAGATACGCAGTATTTT.

The genes are TRBV28 and TRBJ2-7; D is possibly TRBD1 (6 bases). The CDR3 sequence is 10 residues long. Trimming left V 5 bases short and J 11 bases short, with 10 bases between. Germline assignment: CDR1 MDHEN and CDR2 SYDVKM. CDR3 nucleotide sequence: TGTGCCAGCAGTGACAGGTTCAAGTACTTC. Encoded protein: CASSDRFKYF. Variable domain in full (rest from reference TRBV28 and TRBJ2-7): DVKVTQSSRYLVKRTGEKVFLECVQDMDHENMFWYRQDPGLGLRLIYFSYDVKMKEKGDIPEGYSVSREKKERFSLILESASTNQTSMYLCASSDRFKYFGPGTRLTVT.

V is TRBV23-1 and J is TRBJ1-5; 10 bases are a match to TRBD1. TRBV23-1 is an ORF, and what it does is uncertain. Unmatched junction bases numbered 12, after V lost 6 bases and J lost 7 bases. This CDR3 has 16 amino acids. The CDR3 is CASRGRQGARGQPQHF. The CDR3 DNA reads TGCGCCAGCAGAGGCCGACAGGGGGCGCGGGGGCAGCCCCAGCATTTT.

The chain couples TRBV5-5 to TRBJ1-1; TRBD1 aligns across 7 bases. V shed 4 bases, J shed 0 bases, and the junction held 9 bases outside the gene matches. CDR3 size: 16 residues. Germline V CDR1 and CDR2: SGHKS, YYEKEE (reference sequence). The CDR3 DNA reads TGTGCCAGCAGCGTACGACAGGGCGCCCTGAACACTGAAGCTTTCTTT. Its protein product is CASSVRQGALNTEAFF.

The chain's CDR3 is CATSDSRVSYGYTF. The CDR3 nucleotides are TGTGCCACCAGTGATTCTCGGGTCTCCTATGGCTACACCTTC. The chain couples TRBV24-1 to TRBJ1-2, with D unclear. Germline V gene data show CDR1 as KGHDR and CDR2 as SFDVKD. Trimming cost V 2 bases and J 4 bases, with 10 bases left between them. The CDR3 has 14 residues.

The gene calls are TRBV6-1 and TRBJ2-2, with D perhaps TRBD1 (5 bases). Trimming took off 3 bases at V and 0 bases at J, with 17 bases between the two ends. The CDR3 contains 18 residues. The germline V gene encodes CDR1 MNHNS and CDR2 SASEGT. The DNA for the CDR3 is TGTGCCAGCAGTGATCGGGCGGCCAGGGTCGCGAACACCGGGGAGCTGTTTTTT. Translating it yields CASSDRAARVANTGELFF.

V is TRBV13 and J is TRBJ1-5; D perhaps matches TRBD1 (6 bases). V was shortened by 1 base and J by 6 bases, with 16 bases between the two germline ends. Germline-derived CDR1 and CDR2 are PRHDT and FYEKMQ (reference sequence). The CDR3 runs 16 residues. CDR3 DNA: TGTGCCAGCAGCTTAGAAGGGGGTCGTGTAGGTCAGCCCCAGCATTTT. It is translated as CASSLEGGRVGQPQHF.

A few counts support this clone. J is TRBJ1-1 and V is TRBV5-1, with unresolved D. The germline CDR1 and CDR2 sequences are SGHRS and YFSETQ. The CDR3 has 12 amino acids. V dropped 7 bases and J dropped 4 bases, with 11 bases sitting between them. CDR3 DNA sequence: TGCGCCAGCCAGGATCTAAGCACTGAAGCTTTCTTT. It is translated as CASQDLSTEAFF.

V and J are TRBV25-1 and TRBJ2-7, with unresolved D. The CDR3 is made up of 11 amino acids. Trimming cost V 5 bases and J 3 bases, with 5 bases left between them. Germline V gene lookup returns CDR1 MGHDK and CDR2 SYGVNS. The CDR3 nucleotides are TGTGCCAGCAGTCAACTCTACGAGCAGTACTTC. The encoded protein is CASSQLYEQYF.

The chain links TRBV19 to TRBJ2-3; 10 nucleotides match TRBD2. Germline values: CDR1 LNHDA, CDR2 SQIVND (reference sequence). Trimming cost V 5 bases and J 8 bases; bases outside gene matches: 10. The CDR3 has 15 amino acids. As DNA, the CDR3 is TGTGCCAGTAGTCGTCTAGCGGGAGTAGCAGGTACGCAGTATTTT. This gives the protein CASSRLAGVAGTQYF.

This clone was counted a few times. This chain joins TRBV2 and TRBJ2-2, with 9 bases that match TRBD2. Per germline, CDR1 SNHLY and CDR2 FYNNEI. V gave up 6 bases and J gave up 7 bases; unmatched junction bases: 12. The CDR3 runs to 16 residues. The chain's CDR3 is CASRTGSGGPGGELFF. The CDR3 nucleotides are TGTGCCAGCAGAACCGGGAGCGGGGGGCCTGGCGGGGAGCTGTTTTTT.

The chain combines TRBV3-1 (or the pseudogene TRBV3-2) with TRBJ2-5; no clear D gene. The V end was cut by 0 bases, the J end by 2 bases, with 13 bases between. Germline V CDR1 and CDR2: LGHDT, YNNKEL (reference sequence). The CDR3 is made up of 16 amino acids. DNA of the CDR3: TGTGCCAGCAGCCAAGACCCCAGATCCTTTCAAGAGACCCAGTACTTC. Its protein product is CASSQDPRSFQETQYF.

The V and J genes are TRBV5-8 and TRBJ1-2; D is possibly TRBD1 (6 bases). CDR1 SGHTS and CDR2 YDEGEE come from the germline V gene. The CDR3 is 14 residues long. V was cut by 5 bases and J by 2 bases, with 13 bases left in between. The CDR3 DNA reads TGTGCCAGCAGGAGGGACACTCAAAACTATGGCTACACCTTC. Translation gives CASRRDTQNYGYTF.

The chain couples TRBV12-3 or TRBV12-4 to TRBJ1-2; D is ambiguous. CDR3 length equals 13 residues. Trimming shortened V by 6 bases and J by 8 bases, and 16 bases separated the two germline ends. CDR3 DNA sequence: TGTGCCAGCAGCGAGTTGCAAAGAGGGGGCTACACCTTC. It yields the protein CASSELQRGGYTF.

The chain combines TRBV7-9 with TRBJ2-1; TRBD1 is a possible D gene (6 bases). CDR3 size: 17 residues. The V gene's germline CDR1 is SEHNR and CDR2 FQNEAQ (reference sequence). Trimming left V 4 bases short and J 8 bases short, with 24 bases between. The CDR3 loop reads CASSWGRRTGRLDEQFF. CDR3 coding DNA: TGTGCCAGCAGCTGGGGGCGCAGGACTGGGCGTTTGGATGAGCAGTTCTTC.